Below, one T cell receptor (beta chain) is given with its context. This entry is derived from a study of blood T cell repertoires in COVID-19. Study as a whole: Researchers got acute and convalescent COVID-19 samples from the United States, Italy and Spain. T cells, B-cell-depleted T cells, or PBMCs provided the cDNA or gDNA that served as material.

In the original workflow: Reference gene primer amplification gave nucleated cell count estimates. Profiled with immunoSEQ multiplex PCR; TCRdb holds only in-frame clones, not every one. The V and J calls and clone size are taken from that table; D and trimming were inferred from the DNA. The sample has under 200,000 clones, 70% to 85% seen once. There are 16 residues in the CDR3. J lost 5 bases, V lost 4 bases, and 9 bases had no gene match. CDR1 and CDR2 from the germline V gene are SGHKS and YYEKEE (reference sequence). Source material: peripheral blood. This TCR derives from a woman older than 75 with acute or convalescent COVID-19. J is TRBJ2-2 and V is TRBV5-5, with 9 bases aligning to TRBD1. DNA of the CDR3: TGTGCCAGCAGCCCAATGGACAGGGGAGGAACCGGGGAGCTGTTTTTT. This encodes CASSPMDRGGTGELFF. Full variable domain (missing parts from reference TRBV5-5 and TRBJ2-2): DAGVTQSPTHLIKTRGQQVTLRCSPISGHKSVSWYQQVLGQGPQFIFQYYEKEERGRGNFPDRFSARQFPNYSSELNVNALLLGDSALYLCASSPMDRGGTGELFFGEGSRLTVL.